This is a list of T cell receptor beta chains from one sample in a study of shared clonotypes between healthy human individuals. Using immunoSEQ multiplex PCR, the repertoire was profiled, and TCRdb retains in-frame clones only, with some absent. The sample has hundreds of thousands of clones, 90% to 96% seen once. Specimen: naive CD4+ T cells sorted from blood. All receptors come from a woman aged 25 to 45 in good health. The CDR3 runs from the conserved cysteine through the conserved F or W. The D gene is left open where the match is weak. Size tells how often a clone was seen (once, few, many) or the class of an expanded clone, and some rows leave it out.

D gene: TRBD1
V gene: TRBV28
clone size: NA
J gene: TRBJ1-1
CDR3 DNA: TGTGCCAGCAGTTTAGGGACAGGGGCCAGCCGGGAAGCTTTCTTT
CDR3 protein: CASSLGTGASREAFF

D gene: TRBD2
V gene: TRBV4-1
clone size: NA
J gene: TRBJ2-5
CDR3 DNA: TGCGCCAGCAGCCAAGATAGCCCTTCTAGCGGAGGAGCCCAAGAGACCCAGTACTTC
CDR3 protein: CASSQDSPSSGGAQETQYF

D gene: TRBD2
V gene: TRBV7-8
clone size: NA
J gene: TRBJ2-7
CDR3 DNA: TGTGCCAGCAGCCCGCGGACTAGATACGAGCAGTACTTC
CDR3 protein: CASSPRTRYEQYF

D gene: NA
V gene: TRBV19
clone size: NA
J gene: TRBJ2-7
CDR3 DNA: TGTGCCAGTAGTATTCAGATGGACGACGGCGAGCAGTACTTC
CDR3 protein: CASSIQMDDGEQYF

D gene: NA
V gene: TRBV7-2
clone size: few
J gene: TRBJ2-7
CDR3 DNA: TGTGCCAGCAGCTTAGCGGCTAGCGAGCGCTACGAGCAGTACTTC
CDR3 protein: CASSLAASERYEQYF

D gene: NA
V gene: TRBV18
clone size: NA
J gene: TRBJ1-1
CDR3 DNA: TGTGCCAGCTCACCCACACTGGCGGGCACTGAAGCTTTCTTT
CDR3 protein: CASSPTLAGTEAFF

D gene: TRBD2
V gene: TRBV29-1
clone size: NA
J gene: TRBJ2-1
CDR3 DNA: TGCAGCGCCAGAAGCGGGAGCTCCTACAATGAGCAGTTCTTC
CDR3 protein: CSARSGSSYNEQFF

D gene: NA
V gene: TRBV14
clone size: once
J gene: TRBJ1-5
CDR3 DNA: TGTGCCAGCAGCCAAAGGGTGTGGGTCGGCAATCAGCCCCAGCATTTT
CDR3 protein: CASSQRVWVGNQPQHF

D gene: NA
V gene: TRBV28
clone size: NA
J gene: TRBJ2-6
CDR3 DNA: TGTGCCAGCAGTTTGGGGGGTAGCGGGGCCAACGTCCTGACTTTC
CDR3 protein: CASSLGGSGANVLTF

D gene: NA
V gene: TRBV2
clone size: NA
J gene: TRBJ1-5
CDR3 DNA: TGTGCCAGCTCGCTGGGAGGGGATGGTCCGCCCCAGCATTTT
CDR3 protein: CASSLGGDGPPQHF

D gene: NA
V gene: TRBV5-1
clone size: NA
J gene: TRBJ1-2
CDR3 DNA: TGCGCCAGCAGCTTGGTCAGTAAACCTAACTATGGCTACACCTTC
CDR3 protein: CASSLVSKPNYGYTF

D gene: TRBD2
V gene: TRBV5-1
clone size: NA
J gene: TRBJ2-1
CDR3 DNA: TGCGCCAGCAGCCTTGGGACTAGCGGTACGGGTGAGCAGTTCTTC
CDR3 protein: CASSLGTSGTGEQFF

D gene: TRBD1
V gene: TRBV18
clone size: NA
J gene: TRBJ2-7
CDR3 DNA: TGTGCCAGCTCACCCGGGACAGGGTTCGACGAGCAGTACTTC
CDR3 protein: CASSPGTGFDEQYF

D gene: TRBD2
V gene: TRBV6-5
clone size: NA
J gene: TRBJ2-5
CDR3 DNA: TGTGCCAGCAGTACGACTAGCGGGAGGGTTGAGACCCAGTACTTC
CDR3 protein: CASSTTSGRVETQYF

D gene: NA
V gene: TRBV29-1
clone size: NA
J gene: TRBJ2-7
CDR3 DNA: TGCAGCGTCCAACAGACTTTAAGCTCCTACGAGCAGTACTTC
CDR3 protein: CSVQQTLSSYEQYF

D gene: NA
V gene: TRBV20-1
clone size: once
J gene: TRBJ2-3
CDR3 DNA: TGCACCTTGGACTTCACAGATACGCAGTATTTT
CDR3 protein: CTLDFTDTQYF

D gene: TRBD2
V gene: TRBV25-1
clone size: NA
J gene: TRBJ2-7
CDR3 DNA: TGTGCCAGCAGTGCCCCCAGCGGGAGGTTGGCCGAGCAGTACTTC
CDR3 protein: CASSAPSGRLAEQYF

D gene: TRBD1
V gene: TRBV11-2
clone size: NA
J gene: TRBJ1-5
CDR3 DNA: TGTGCCAGCAGCCGGGCACAGGGGGCTGGGGTGGGTAGCAATCAGCCCCAGCATTTT
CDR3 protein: CASSRAQGAGVGSNQPQHF

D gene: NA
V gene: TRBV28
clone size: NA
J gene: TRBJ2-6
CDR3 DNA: TGTGCCAGCAGCACAGCCTCCGGGGCCAACGTCCTGACTTTC
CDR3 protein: CASSTASGANVLTF

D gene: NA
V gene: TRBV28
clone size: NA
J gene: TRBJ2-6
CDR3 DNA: TGTGCCAGCAACACCCCCCTGGGCGGGGCCTCTGGGGCCAACGTCCTGACTTTC
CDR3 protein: CASNTPLGGASGANVLTF

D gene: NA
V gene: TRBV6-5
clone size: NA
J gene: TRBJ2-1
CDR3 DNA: TGTGCCAGCAGTTACCCGGGGTGGGATGAGCAGTTCTTC
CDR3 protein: CASSYPGWDEQFF

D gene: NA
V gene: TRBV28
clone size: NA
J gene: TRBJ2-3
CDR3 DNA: TGTGCCAGCAGTTTTTCGGTAAAAAGCGGAAGCACAGATACGCAGTATTTT
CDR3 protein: CASSFSVKSGSTDTQYF

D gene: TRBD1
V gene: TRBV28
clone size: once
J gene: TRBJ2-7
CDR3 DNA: TGTGCCAGCAGTTTTCCCAACCGGGACAGGGTCGGCGAGCAGTACTTC
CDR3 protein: CASSFPNRDRVGEQYF

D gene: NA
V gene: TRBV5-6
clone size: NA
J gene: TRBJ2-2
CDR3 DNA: TGTGCCAGCAGCTTGGAGTGGCAATCGAACACCGGGGAGCTGTTTTTT
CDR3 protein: CASSLEWQSNTGELFF

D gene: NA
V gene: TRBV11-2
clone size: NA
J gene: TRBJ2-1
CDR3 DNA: TGTGCCAGCAGCTTAGTTCTAGGGCAGATATACAATGAGCAGTTCTTC
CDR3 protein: CASSLVLGQIYNEQFF

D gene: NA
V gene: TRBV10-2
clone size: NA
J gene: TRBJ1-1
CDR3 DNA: TGCGCCAGCAGCGAACAGGGAATCACTGAAGCTTTCTTT
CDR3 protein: CASSEQGITEAFF

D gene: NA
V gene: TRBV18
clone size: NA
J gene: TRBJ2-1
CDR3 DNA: TGTGCCAGCTCCCCCACCATGAGCTCCTACAATGAGCAGTTCTTC
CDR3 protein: CASSPTMSSYNEQFF

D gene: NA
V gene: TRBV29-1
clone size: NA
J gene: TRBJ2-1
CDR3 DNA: TGCAGCGTTAGTGGCAGGGTCGATGGTGAGCAGTTCTTC
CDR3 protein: CSVSGRVDGEQFF

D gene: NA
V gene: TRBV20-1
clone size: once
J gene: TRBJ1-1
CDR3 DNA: TGCAGGCCGGGGCCTACTGAAGCTTTCTTT
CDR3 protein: CRPGPTEAFF

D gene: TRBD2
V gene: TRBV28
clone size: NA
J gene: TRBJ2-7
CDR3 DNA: TGTGCCAGCAGTCCCCTAAATAGCGGGAGGGCCGAGCAGTACTTC
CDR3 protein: CASSPLNSGRAEQYF

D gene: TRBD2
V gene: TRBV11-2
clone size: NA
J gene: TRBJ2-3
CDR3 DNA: TGTGCCAGCAGCTTAACGTTCAGCGGGACCGCAGATACGCAGTATTTT
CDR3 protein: CASSLTFSGTADTQYF

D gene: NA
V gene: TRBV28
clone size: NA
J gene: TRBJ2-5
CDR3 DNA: TGTGCCAGCAGAAAACAGCTTTTTGAGGGAAAACAGACCCAGTACTTC
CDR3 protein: CASRKQLFEGKQTQYF

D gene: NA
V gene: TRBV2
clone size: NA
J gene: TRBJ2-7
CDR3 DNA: TGTGCCAGCAGGGAAGACAGAGCATACGAGCAGTACTTC
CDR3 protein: CASREDRAYEQYF